This T cell receptor beta chain was recovered during a study of shared clonotypes between healthy human individuals. Using immunoSEQ multiplex PCR, the repertoire was profiled, and TCRdb retains in-frame clones only, with some absent. The repertoire includes some 2,000,000 clones, around 95% of them detected once, and around 0.13% sits in the top ten. Source material: naive CD4+ T cells sorted from blood. Indicated subset: CD45RA+ positively selected. This receptor was identified in a man aged 18 to 30 in good health.

The CDR3 region is CASSGGTSGGTGELFF. The CDR3 DNA reads as TGCGCCAGCAGCGGAGGGACTAGCGGGGGTACCGGGGAGCTGTTTTTT. V gene TRBV5-1 combines with J gene TRBJ2-2; 14 bases agree with TRBD2. The V gene end was trimmed by 4 bases and the J gene end by 5 bases; junction bases not matched to a gene: 4. The CDR3 has 16 residues. From germline, CDR1 is SGHRS and CDR2 YFSETQ. Looking up the rest from reference TRBV5-1 and TRBJ2-2 gives the full variable domain: KAGVTQTPRYLIKTRGQQVTLSCSPISGHRSVSWYQQTPGQGLQFLFEYFSETQRNKGNFPGRFSGRQFSNSRSEMNVSTLELGDSALYLCASSGGTSGGTGELFFGEGSRLTVL.